These T cell receptor beta chains were read from a single sample in a study of blood T cell repertoires in COVID-19. The table came from immunoSEQ multiplex PCR; TCRdb's copy has only in-frame clones and leaves some out. The repertoire holds some 270,000 clones, with approximately 88% as singletons. What was sequenced was PBMCs or T cells enriched from blood (not recorded which). The source of these receptors is a woman aged 40 to 49 who had been exposed to COVID-19. The CDR3 runs from the conserved cysteine through the conserved F or W. A D gene is named only where the DNA matches it firmly. Clone size is shown for a subset of rows, as once, few, many or a class of expanded clone.

d_gene: NA
v_gene: TRBV6-2/TRBV6-3
j_gene: TRBJ2-1
abundance: NA
CDR3aa: CASSATPYNEQFF
CDR3nt: TGTGCCAGCAGTGCAACTCCTTACAATGAGCAGTTCTTC

d_gene: NA
v_gene: TRBV5-6
j_gene: TRBJ1-5
abundance: NA
CDR3aa: CASSRRTGLSNQPQHF
CDR3nt: TGTGCCAGCAGCCGGAGAACAGGGCTAAGCAATCAGCCCCAGCATTTT

d_gene: NA
v_gene: TRBV5-5
j_gene: TRBJ1-1
abundance: once
CDR3aa: CASSLVSGAGVSEAFF
CDR3nt: TGTGCCAGCAGCTTGGTTTCCGGTGCGGGGGTCTCTGAAGCTTTCTTT

d_gene: TRBD1
v_gene: TRBV27
j_gene: TRBJ1-2
abundance: NA
CDR3aa: CASGDRGTYGYTF
CDR3nt: TGTGCCAGCGGGGACAGGGGGACATATGGCTACACCTTC

d_gene: TRBD1
v_gene: TRBV4-3
j_gene: TRBJ2-2
abundance: NA
CDR3aa: CASSPTGGWTGELFF
CDR3nt: TGCGCCAGCAGCCCTACAGGGGGATGGACCGGGGAGCTGTTTTTT

d_gene: TRBD2
v_gene: TRBV28
j_gene: TRBJ2-5
abundance: once
CDR3aa: CASTPGGSQGTQYF
CDR3nt: TGTGCCAGCACCCCGGGGGGATCGCAAGGGACCCAGTACTTC

d_gene: TRBD2
v_gene: TRBV5-1
j_gene: TRBJ2-3
abundance: once
CDR3aa: CASSLLLAGREGNTQYF
CDR3nt: TGTGCCAGCAGCTTGCTATTAGCGGGGAGGGAAGGAAATACGCAGTATTTT

d_gene: NA
v_gene: TRBV4-3
j_gene: TRBJ1-1
abundance: NA
CDR3aa: CASSLSSRRAPEAFF
CDR3nt: TGCGCCAGCAGCCTATCAAGCCGCAGGGCCCCTGAAGCTTTCTTT

d_gene: TRBD2
v_gene: TRBV6-4
j_gene: TRBJ2-2
abundance: NA
CDR3aa: CASSRGAGETGELFF
CDR3nt: TGTGCCAGCAGTCGAGGGGCGGGAGAAACCGGGGAGCTGTTTTTT

d_gene: TRBD1
v_gene: TRBV7-6
j_gene: TRBJ2-7
abundance: few
CDR3aa: CASSLEQGAGEQYF
CDR3nt: TGTGCCAGCAGCTTAGAACAGGGGGCGGGCGAGCAGTACTTC

d_gene: TRBD1
v_gene: TRBV27
j_gene: TRBJ2-5
abundance: NA
CDR3aa: CASSLGGRDRAQETQYF
CDR3nt: TGTGCCAGCAGTTTAGGCGGTCGGGACAGGGCTCAAGAGACCCAGTACTTC

d_gene: TRBD1
v_gene: TRBV29-1
j_gene: TRBJ1-1
abundance: NA
CDR3aa: CSVRPRDSNTEAFF
CDR3nt: TGCAGCGTTCGACCCCGGGACAGCAACACTGAAGCTTTCTTT

d_gene: NA
v_gene: TRBV2
j_gene: TRBJ1-3
abundance: NA
CDR3aa: CASSLAMGNTIYF
CDR3nt: TGTGCCAGCAGTCTCGCGATGGGAAACACCATATATTTT

d_gene: TRBD2
v_gene: TRBV10-3
j_gene: TRBJ2-7
abundance: NA
CDR3aa: CAISESSGGHSYEQYF
CDR3nt: TGTGCCATCAGTGAGTCGAGCGGGGGCCACTCCTACGAGCAGTACTTC

d_gene: NA
v_gene: TRBV5-6
j_gene: TRBJ2-5
abundance: NA
CDR3aa: CASHKGGGETQYF
CDR3nt: TGTGCCAGCCACAAGGGGGGGGGAGAGACCCAGTACTTC

d_gene: NA
v_gene: TRBV4-3
j_gene: TRBJ1-3
abundance: NA
CDR3aa: CASSQPRASVGNTIYF
CDR3nt: TGCGCCAGCAGCCAACCGCGGGCTTCCGTTGGAAACACCATATATTTT

d_gene: TRBD2
v_gene: TRBV9
j_gene: TRBJ2-1
abundance: NA
CDR3aa: CASSPGSGGIYNEQFF
CDR3nt: TGTGCCAGCAGCCCCGGGAGCGGGGGGATATACAATGAGCAGTTCTTC

d_gene: NA
v_gene: TRBV30
j_gene: TRBJ1-2
abundance: NA
CDR3aa: CAWSLERTYGYTF
CDR3nt: TGTGCCTGGTCCTTGGAGAGAACCTATGGCTACACCTTC

d_gene: TRBD2
v_gene: TRBV4-1
j_gene: TRBJ2-1
abundance: NA
CDR3aa: CASSQDRVRGGTSGQFF
CDR3nt: TGCGCCAGCAGCCAAGATCGGGTGAGGGGAGGGACTAGCGGGCAGTTCTTC

d_gene: TRBD2
v_gene: TRBV4-3
j_gene: TRBJ2-1
abundance: NA
CDR3aa: CASSQDGSGTDNEQFF
CDR3nt: TGCGCCAGCAGCCAAGACGGCAGCGGGACCGACAATGAGCAGTTCTTC

d_gene: TRBD2
v_gene: TRBV10-3
j_gene: TRBJ2-1
abundance: NA
CDR3aa: CAISASGRAMEQFF
CDR3nt: TGTGCCATCAGTGCTAGCGGGAGGGCCATGGAGCAGTTCTTC

d_gene: NA
v_gene: TRBV19
j_gene: TRBJ2-2
abundance: NA
CDR3aa: CASSTGQGIAGGTGELFF
CDR3nt: TGTGCCAGTAGTACGGGACAGGGAATAGCGGGAGGCACCGGGGAGCTGTTTTTT

d_gene: TRBD1
v_gene: TRBV10-3
j_gene: TRBJ2-1
abundance: once
CDR3aa: CAISRQGAREQFF
CDR3nt: TGTGCCATCTCTCGGCAGGGGGCTAGAGAGCAGTTCTTC

d_gene: NA
v_gene: TRBV7-3
j_gene: TRBJ2-3
abundance: NA
CDR3aa: CASSLEGTDTQYF
CDR3nt: TGTGCCAGCAGCTTAGAGGGCACAGATACGCAGTATTTT

d_gene: TRBD2
v_gene: TRBV7-9
j_gene: TRBJ2-7
abundance: few
CDR3aa: CASTFYGVAGNEQYF
CDR3nt: TGTGCCAGCACCTTTTATGGGGTAGCGGGGAACGAGCAGTACTTC

d_gene: NA
v_gene: TRBV27
j_gene: TRBJ2-7
abundance: NA
CDR3aa: CASSFAGNVYEQYF
CDR3nt: TGTGCCAGCAGTTTCGCAGGGAACGTCTACGAGCAGTACTTC

d_gene: TRBD1
v_gene: TRBV28
j_gene: TRBJ1-4
abundance: NA
CDR3aa: CASSWGTGQGSEKLFF
CDR3nt: TGTGCCAGCAGTTGGGGAACGGGACAGGGAAGTGAAAAACTGTTTTTT

d_gene: NA
v_gene: TRBV25-1
j_gene: TRBJ1-4
abundance: NA
CDR3aa: CASSAGLLREKLFF
CDR3nt: TGTGCCAGCAGCGCTGGACTGCTTCGGGAAAAACTGTTTTTT

d_gene: NA
v_gene: TRBV19
j_gene: TRBJ1-4
abundance: NA
CDR3aa: CASSTGYDEKLFF
CDR3nt: TGTGCCAGTAGTACGGGGTACGATGAAAAACTGTTTTTT

d_gene: TRBD2
v_gene: TRBV5-1
j_gene: TRBJ2-2
abundance: NA
CDR3aa: CASSLSGRGMNTGELFF
CDR3nt: TGTGCCAGCAGCTTAAGCGGGAGAGGGATGAACACCGGGGAGCTGTTTTTT

d_gene: TRBD2
v_gene: TRBV6-5
j_gene: TRBJ2-4
abundance: NA
CDR3aa: CASSYKRDLRIQYF
CDR3nt: TGTGCCAGCAGTTACAAGCGGGACCTCAGGATTCAGTACTTC

d_gene: TRBD1
v_gene: TRBV23-1
j_gene: TRBJ1-5
abundance: NA
CDR3aa: CASRDRGKTVAQPQHF
CDR3nt: TGCGCCAGCAGGGACAGGGGGAAAACTGTGGCCCAGCCCCAGCATTTT

d_gene: NA
v_gene: TRBV24-1
j_gene: TRBJ1-5
abundance: few
CDR3aa: CATSEYTEYLVNQPQHF
CDR3nt: TGTGCCACCAGTGAGTACACAGAATATCTCGTCAATCAGCCCCAGCATTTT

d_gene: NA
v_gene: TRBV19
j_gene: TRBJ1-4
abundance: few
CDR3aa: CASSITGLGKLFF
CDR3nt: TGTGCCAGTAGTATTACGGGATTGGGAAAACTGTTTTTT

d_gene: NA
v_gene: TRBV4-3
j_gene: TRBJ2-7
abundance: NA
CDR3aa: CASSQGAQFNYEQYF
CDR3nt: TGCGCCAGCAGCCAAGGGGCACAGTTTAATTACGAGCAGTACTTC

d_gene: NA
v_gene: TRBV14
j_gene: TRBJ2-7
abundance: NA
CDR3aa: CASSHSTDTYEQYF
CDR3nt: TGTGCCAGCAGCCACTCGACAGATACCTACGAGCAGTACTTC

d_gene: TRBD2
v_gene: TRBV7-9
j_gene: TRBJ2-1
abundance: few
CDR3aa: CASSSRSGLASGGHEQFF
CDR3nt: TGTGCCAGCAGCTCTCGGTCGGGACTAGCTTCGGGTGGGCATGAGCAGTTCTTC

d_gene: TRBD1
v_gene: TRBV14
j_gene: TRBJ2-7
abundance: NA
CDR3aa: CASSPHRPRDRGREQYF
CDR3nt: TGTGCCAGCAGCCCTCATCGTCCCCGGGACAGGGGGCGAGAGCAGTACTTC

d_gene: TRBD1
v_gene: TRBV4-3
j_gene: TRBJ1-5
abundance: few
CDR3aa: CASSQQTGTGRNQPQHF
CDR3nt: TGCGCCAGCAGCCAACAGACCGGGACAGGGCGCAATCAGCCCCAGCATTTT

d_gene: TRBD2
v_gene: TRBV7-8
j_gene: TRBJ2-7
abundance: few
CDR3aa: CASSSGGLYEQYF
CDR3nt: TGTGCCAGCAGCTCCGGGGGGTTATACGAGCAGTACTTC

d_gene: NA
v_gene: TRBV5-1
j_gene: TRBJ1-5
abundance: NA
CDR3aa: CASSLSGDPNQPQHF
CDR3nt: TGTGCCAGCAGCTTGTCAGGGGATCCCAATCAGCCCCAGCATTTT

d_gene: TRBD1
v_gene: TRBV5-4
j_gene: TRBJ2-7
abundance: NA
CDR3aa: CASSSQGPYEQYF
CDR3nt: TGTGCCAGCAGCTCACAGGGGCCCTACGAGCAGTACTTC

d_gene: NA
v_gene: TRBV25-1
j_gene: TRBJ1-6
abundance: NA
CDR3aa: CASSELTGISYNSPLHF
CDR3nt: TGTGCCAGCAGTGAATTAACGGGGATTAGCTATAATTCACCCCTCCACTTT

d_gene: NA
v_gene: TRBV15
j_gene: TRBJ1-4
abundance: once
CDR3aa: CATAPGDGGEKLFF
CDR3nt: TGTGCCACCGCTCCAGGGGATGGAGGTGAAAAACTGTTTTTT

d_gene: TRBD1
v_gene: TRBV27
j_gene: TRBJ2-2
abundance: NA
CDR3aa: CASSLDLTGTGANTGELFF
CDR3nt: TGTGCCAGCAGTTTAGACCTTACCGGGACAGGGGCGAACACCGGGGAGCTGTTTTTT

d_gene: TRBD2
v_gene: TRBV5-5
j_gene: TRBJ2-1
abundance: NA
CDR3aa: CASSLEAAGGRNEQFF
CDR3nt: TGTGCCAGCAGCTTGGAGGCAGCGGGGGGGCGAAATGAGCAGTTCTTC

d_gene: TRBD1
v_gene: TRBV28
j_gene: TRBJ1-2
abundance: once
CDR3aa: CASSWTGGWFYGYTF
CDR3nt: TGTGCCAGCAGTTGGACAGGGGGTTGGTTCTATGGCTACACCTTC

d_gene: NA
v_gene: TRBV10-3
j_gene: TRBJ2-5
abundance: NA
CDR3aa: CAGSGGTDGETQYF
CDR3nt: TGTGCCGGATCTGGCGGGACGGACGGGGAGACCCAGTACTTC

d_gene: NA
v_gene: TRBV30
j_gene: TRBJ1-3
abundance: NA
CDR3aa: CAWSVPGLAPGNTIYF
CDR3nt: TGTGCCTGGAGTGTACCCGGTCTAGCCCCTGGAAACACCATATATTTT

d_gene: NA
v_gene: TRBV7-2
j_gene: TRBJ2-1
abundance: NA
CDR3aa: CASSFGYNEQFF
CDR3nt: TGTGCCAGCAGCTTCGGGTACAATGAGCAGTTCTTC

d_gene: NA
v_gene: TRBV12-5
j_gene: TRBJ1-2
abundance: NA
CDR3aa: CASGLSGLEGYTF
CDR3nt: TGTGCTAGTGGTTTGTCAGGGCTTGAGGGCTACACCTTC

d_gene: NA
v_gene: TRBV24-1
j_gene: TRBJ1-1
abundance: NA
CDR3aa: CATSRGADTEAFF
CDR3nt: TGTGCCACCAGTCGGGGGGCGGACACTGAAGCTTTCTTT

d_gene: NA
v_gene: TRBV7-3
j_gene: TRBJ2-2
abundance: NA
CDR3aa: CASSLGLANTGELFF
CDR3nt: TGTGCCAGCAGTTTAGGACTCGCGAACACCGGGGAGCTGTTTTTT

d_gene: TRBD2
v_gene: TRBV3-1/TRBV3-2
j_gene: TRBJ2-1
abundance: NA
CDR3aa: CASSRRLAGSEQFF
CDR3nt: TGTGCCAGCAGCCGACGACTAGCGGGAAGCGAGCAGTTCTTC